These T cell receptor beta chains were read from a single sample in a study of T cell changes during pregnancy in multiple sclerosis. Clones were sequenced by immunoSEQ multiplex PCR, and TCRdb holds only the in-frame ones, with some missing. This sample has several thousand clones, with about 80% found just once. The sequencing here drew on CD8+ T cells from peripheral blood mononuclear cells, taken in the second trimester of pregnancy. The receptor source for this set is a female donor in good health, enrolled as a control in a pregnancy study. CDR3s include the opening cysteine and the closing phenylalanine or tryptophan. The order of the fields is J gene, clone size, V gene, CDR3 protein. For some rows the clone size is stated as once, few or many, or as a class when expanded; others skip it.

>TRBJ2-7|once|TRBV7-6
CASSPMGATYEQYF
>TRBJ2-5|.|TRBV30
CAWSYLAEETQYF
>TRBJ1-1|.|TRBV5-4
CASSLEPRSWEAFF
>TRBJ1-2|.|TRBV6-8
CASSLRVWTGSCPSYGYTF
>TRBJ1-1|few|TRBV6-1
CASSTRGTEAFF
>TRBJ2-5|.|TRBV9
CASSVGSSGGQGETQYF
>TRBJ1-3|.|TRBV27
CASRSRQGATGNTIYF
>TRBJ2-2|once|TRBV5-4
CASGRTSGGNTGELFF
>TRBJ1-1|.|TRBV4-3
CASSQETGLDTEAFF
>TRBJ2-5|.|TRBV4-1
CASSQEAAGGGVQETQYF
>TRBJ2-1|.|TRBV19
CASTPGLAASYNEQFF
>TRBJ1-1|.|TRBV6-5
CASSTDRGQDTEAFF
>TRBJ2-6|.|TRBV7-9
CASLEGAGANVLTF
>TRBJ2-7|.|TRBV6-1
CASNLIAGDSYEQYF
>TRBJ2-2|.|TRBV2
CASSGGRGGELFF
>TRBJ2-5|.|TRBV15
CATSRGGSGSETQYF
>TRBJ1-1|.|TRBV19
CASSMGDTDMNTEAFF
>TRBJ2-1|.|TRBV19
CASSIVPVGGSNEQFF
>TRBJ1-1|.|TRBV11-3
CASSLGGGIAFF
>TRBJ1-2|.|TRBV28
CASSPEGAGYGYTF
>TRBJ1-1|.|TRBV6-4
CASSEGTGNTEAFF
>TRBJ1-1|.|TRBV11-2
CASSLDAGFNTEAFF
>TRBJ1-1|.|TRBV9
CASSSNRDNRQNTEAFF
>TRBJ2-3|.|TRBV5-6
CASSLAGGPDTQYF
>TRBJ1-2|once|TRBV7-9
CASSSGGGGYTF
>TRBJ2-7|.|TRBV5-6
CASSLGAGLSYEQYF
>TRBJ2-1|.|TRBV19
CASSPRTSGSSYNEQFF
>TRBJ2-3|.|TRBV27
CASSPFPGSSSTDTQYF
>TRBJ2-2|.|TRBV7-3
CASSLLGGTSGTGELFF
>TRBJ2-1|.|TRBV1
CTSSQTPPLAAYNEQFF
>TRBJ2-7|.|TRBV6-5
CASSWGQDPTSEQYF
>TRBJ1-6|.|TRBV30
CAWSGEGQASPLHF
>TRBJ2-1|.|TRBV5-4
CASSLGRGLVNEQFF
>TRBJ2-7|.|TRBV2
CASSEDQALSYEQYF
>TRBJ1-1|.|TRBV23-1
CASTLTELNTEAFF
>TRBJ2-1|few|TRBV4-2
CASSQEAPGQYNEQFF
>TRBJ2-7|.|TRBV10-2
CAKRGGIYEQYF
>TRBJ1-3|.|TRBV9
CASSANSPGNTIYF
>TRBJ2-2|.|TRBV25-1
CASSPQGDTGELFF
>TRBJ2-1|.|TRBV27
CASSLGRRSYNEQFF
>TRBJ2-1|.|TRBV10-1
CASSLGGPNNEQFF
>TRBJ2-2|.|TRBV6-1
CASSLAGDTGELFF
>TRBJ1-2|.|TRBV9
CASTDTGIYGYTF
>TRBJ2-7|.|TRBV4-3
CASSQDLGGDATYEQYF
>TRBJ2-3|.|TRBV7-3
CASSYIGLQDTQYF
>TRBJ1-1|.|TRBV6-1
CASNRAAGSNTEAFF
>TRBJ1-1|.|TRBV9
CASSVNRGGNTEAFF
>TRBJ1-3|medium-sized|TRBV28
CASRSNLGRSGNTIYF